Each of the 18 T cell receptor beta chains below was sequenced from the same sample in a study of response to subunit inactivated influenza vaccine. TCRdb processed the RT-PCR reads anew with MiXCR; each CDR3 protein has one entry. This table holds more than 550,000 distinct CDR3 sequences, 10% to 15% found once. The sequenced sample was PBMCs from blood, obtained on the day of vaccination. These TCRs come from a man over 45 who received an inactivated influenza vaccine.

At least ten counts were recorded for this clonotype. The gene calls are TRBV28 and TRBJ2-3, with TRBD1 identical over 12 bases. Germline V gene data show CDR1 as MDHEN and CDR2 as SYDVKM. The CDR3 totals 16 residues. After removal of 4 bases from V and 6 bases from J, the junction contained 8 bases not matched to a gene. CDR3 in DNA: TGTGCCAGCAGTTCCCGGGACAGGGGGCGCGCGGATACGCAGTATTTT. Translated: CASSSRDRGRADTQYF.

This clonotype was seen a few times. The V gene is TRBV7-8, the J gene TRBJ1-1, with TRBD1 matching 9 bases. Germline V gene data show CDR1 as SGHVS and CDR2 as FQNEAQ. The CDR3 totals 13 residues. With V trimmed by 4 bases and J by 8 bases, 5 bases remained unmatched. In DNA form, the CDR3 reads TGTGCCAGCAGCTGGGACAGGGCGGGGGAAGCTTTCTTT. Protein product: CASSWDRAGEAFF.

J is TRBJ1-5 and V is TRBV28; the match to TRBD1 covers 7 bases. V lost 9 bases and J lost 9; bases outside the gene matches: 14. Germline V gives CDR1 MDHEN, CDR2 SYDVKM. The CDR3 length is 14 residues. The CDR3 is CASFDRVSFRPQHF. CDR3 bases: TGTGCCAGTTTCGACAGGGTCTCCTTTAGGCCCCAGCATTTT.

There are a few counts of this clonotype. The chain is built from TRBV7-6 and TRBJ2-3; 12 bases match TRBD2. The CDR3 loop spans 19 amino acids. Looked up from germline, CDR1 is SGHVS and CDR2 is FNYEAQ. Trimming at V came to 5 bases and at J to 4 bases, leaving 16 bases not matched to a gene. The DNA of the CDR3 is TGTGCCAGCAGCCTAACCCCTAGCGGGAGGGGCACAGGTGCAGATACGCAGTATTTT. This translates into CASSLTPSGRGTGADTQYF.

This clonotype showed up just a few times. The chain combines TRBV5-1 with TRBJ2-1, with 14 bases matching TRBD2. The ends lost 4 bases at V and 9 bases at J; junction bases unmatched: 9. Germline values: CDR1 SGHRS, CDR2 YFSETQ. This CDR3 comprises 16 residues. CDR3 sequence (DNA): TGCGCCAGCAGCATCAGACTAGCGGGGGGGCATGCTGAGCAGTTCTTC. Translated, it gives CASSIRLAGGHAEQFF.

Only a few counts were recorded for this clonotype. The genes are TRBV5-1 and TRBJ2-1, with 11 bases lining up with TRBD2. The CDR3 runs to 15 residues. Germline trimming cut 6 bases from V and 2 bases from J; bases unmatched to any gene: 4. In germline, CDR1 is SGHRS, CDR2 YFSETQ. The CDR3 region is CASKVAGGAYNEQFF. The CDR3 coding sequence is TGCGCCAGCAAAGTAGCGGGAGGGGCCTACAATGAGCAGTTCTTC.

This clonotype turned up a few times. This chain uses TRBV28 with TRBJ2-2, with TRBD2 identical over 11 bases. Germline V gene sequence: CDR1 MDHEN, CDR2 SYDVKM. The CDR3 runs to 17 residues. V was pared by 3 bases and J by 5 bases, with 8 bases of the junction left unmatched. CDR3 nucleotides: TGTGCCAGCAGTTTGTGGCTAGCGGGAGGCATTACCGGGGAGCTGTTTTTT. It translates to CASSLWLAGGITGELFF.

Written as DNA, the CDR3 is TGCAGTGCCCTTAGCGCGGCGGGGGGGAGTTCTGAGCAGTTCTTC. The encoded protein is CSALSAAGGSSEQFF. The chain combines TRBV20-1 with TRBJ2-1; 9 bases match TRBD2. With V trimmed by 6 bases and J by 9 bases, 15 bases remained unmatched. The CDR3 extends over 15 amino acids. The germline CDR1 and CDR2 sequences are DFQATT and SNEGSKA (reference sequence).

There are a few counts of this clonotype. The chain joins TRBV5-1 to TRBJ2-6; the D is unclear. Germline V CDR1 and CDR2: SGHRS, YFSETQ. V was clipped by 0 bases and J by 0 bases, with 10 bases between them. This CDR3 has 17 residues. The CDR3 DNA reads as TGCGCCAGCAGCTTGGGCACACACAACTCTGGGGCCAACGTCCTGACTTTC. As protein: CASSLGTHNSGANVLTF.

In its sample, this clonotype was seen a few times. This chain connects TRBV2 to TRBJ2-7; tentative D call: TRBD2 (7 bases). Between the trimmed V and J ends, which lost 6 bases and 3 bases, there was a span of 15 bases. The length of the CDR3 is 14 residues. Germline lookup yields CDR1 SNHLY and CDR2 FYNNEI. CDR3 nucleotides: TGTGCCAGCAGCCCGGAGGGGGGGTTCTACGAGCAGTACTTC. This codes for CASSPEGGFYEQYF.

This clonotype was counted at least ten times. The chain has TRBV7-8 and TRBJ2-7; D is uncertain. The V gene's germline CDR1 is SGHVS and CDR2 FQNEAQ. Trimming removed 8 bases at V and 4 bases at J, with 27 bases between. The CDR3 loop spans 17 amino acids. The CDR3 protein is CASASGLGRSLSYEQYF. DNA for the CDR3: TGTGCCAGCGCCTCCGGCTTGGGCCGCTCCTTATCATACGAGCAGTACTTC. The full variable domain, completed using reference TRBV7-8 and TRBJ2-7, is GAGVSQSPRYKVAKRGQDVALRCDPISGHVSLFWYQQALGQGPEFLTYFQNEAQLDKSGLPSDRFFAERPEGSVSTLKIQRTQQEDSAVYLCASASGLGRSLSYEQYFGPGTRLTVT.

In this sample, this clonotype turned up many times. The CDR3 bases are TGTGCCATCAGTGAGTGGCAGGAGAACACTGAAGCTTTCTTT. This translates into CAISEWQENTEAFF. V usage is TRBV10-3 and J usage is TRBJ1-1; D unclear. Germline V CDR1 and CDR2: ENHRY, SYGVKD. Trimming shortened V by 1 base and J by 1 base, and 7 bases separated the two germline ends. The length of the CDR3 is 14 residues.

The table lists this clonotype with many counts. This chain links TRBV5-1 with TRBJ1-1, with D possibly TRBD1 on 5 matching bases. Germline V gives CDR1 SGHRS, CDR2 YFSETQ. The CDR3 contains 15 residues. The V end was cut by 1 base, the J end by 4 bases, with 14 bases between. CDR3 region: CASSLSIGAVTEAFF. The CDR3 nucleotides read TGCGCCAGCAGCTTGAGCATCGGGGCGGTCACTGAAGCTTTCTTT.

This clonotype was detected many times. The rearrangement uses TRBV15 and TRBJ1-2; tentatively, D is TRBD1 (5 bases). The CDR3 sequence is 16 residues long. Trimming cost V 4 bases and J 3 bases, with 18 bases left between them. CDR1 and CDR2 from the germline V gene are LNHNV and YYDKDF (reference sequence). The CDR3 sequence is CATSTRKGAIDYGYTF. CDR3 sequence (DNA): TGTGCCACCAGCACCCGGAAAGGGGCCATTGACTATGGCTACACCTTC.

The rearrangement joins TRBV4-1 to TRBJ2-1, with 9 bases lining up with TRBD2. Germline V gene data show CDR1 as MGHRA and CDR2 as YSYEKL. The V gene end was trimmed by 4 bases and the J gene end by 4 bases; junction bases not matched to a gene: 8. The CDR3 is 16 residues long. The CDR3 spells CASSLNLAGNYNEQFF. In DNA form, the CDR3 reads TGCGCCAGCAGCCTTAACCTAGCGGGGAATTACAATGAGCAGTTCTTC.

V usage is TRBV4-2 and J usage is TRBJ2-3; D gene uncertain. Per the germline V gene, CDR1 is LGHNA and CDR2 is YNFKEQ. V lost 0 bases to trimming and J lost 5 bases, with 6 bases between them. The CDR3 totals 13 residues. CDR3 residues: CASSQDPRDTQYF. In DNA form, the CDR3 reads TGTGCCAGCAGCCAAGATCCGAGAGATACGCAGTATTTT.

This clonotype was detected many times. One end of the junction fails to match germline, which may point to a read error. The chain links TRBV12-3 or TRBV12-4 to TRBJ2-1, with D hard to call. CDR3 length equals 12 residues. The CDR3 reads CASSLAYNEQFF. For the CDR3, the DNA is TGCGCCAGCAGCTTGGCTTACAATGAGCAGTTCTTC.

This clonotype was recorded a few times. The rearrangement joins TRBV5-1 to TRBJ1-6; D ambiguous. CDR1 SGHRS and CDR2 YFSETQ come from the germline V gene. Deletions cut 0 bases from V and 5 bases from J, with 6 bases between. This CDR3 is built from 14 residues. The CDR3 here is CASSLVENNSPLHF. CDR3 nucleotides: TGCGCCAGCAGCTTGGTGGAGAATAATTCACCCCTCCACTTT.